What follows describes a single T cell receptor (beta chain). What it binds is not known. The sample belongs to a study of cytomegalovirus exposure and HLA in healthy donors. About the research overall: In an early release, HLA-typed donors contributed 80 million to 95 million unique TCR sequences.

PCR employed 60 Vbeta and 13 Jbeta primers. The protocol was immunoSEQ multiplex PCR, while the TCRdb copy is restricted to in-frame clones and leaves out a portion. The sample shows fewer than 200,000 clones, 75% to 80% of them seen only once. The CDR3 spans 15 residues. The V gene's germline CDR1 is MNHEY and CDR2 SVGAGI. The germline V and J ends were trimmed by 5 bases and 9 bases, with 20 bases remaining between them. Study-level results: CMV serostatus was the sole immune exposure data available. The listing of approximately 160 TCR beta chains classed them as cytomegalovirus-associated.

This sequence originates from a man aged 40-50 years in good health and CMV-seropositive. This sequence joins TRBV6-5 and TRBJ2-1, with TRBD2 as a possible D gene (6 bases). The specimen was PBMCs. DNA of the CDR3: TGTGCCAGCAGTCGGCGGGACGCGCGATCCGGTGAGCAGTTCTTC. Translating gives CASSRRDARSGEQFF.